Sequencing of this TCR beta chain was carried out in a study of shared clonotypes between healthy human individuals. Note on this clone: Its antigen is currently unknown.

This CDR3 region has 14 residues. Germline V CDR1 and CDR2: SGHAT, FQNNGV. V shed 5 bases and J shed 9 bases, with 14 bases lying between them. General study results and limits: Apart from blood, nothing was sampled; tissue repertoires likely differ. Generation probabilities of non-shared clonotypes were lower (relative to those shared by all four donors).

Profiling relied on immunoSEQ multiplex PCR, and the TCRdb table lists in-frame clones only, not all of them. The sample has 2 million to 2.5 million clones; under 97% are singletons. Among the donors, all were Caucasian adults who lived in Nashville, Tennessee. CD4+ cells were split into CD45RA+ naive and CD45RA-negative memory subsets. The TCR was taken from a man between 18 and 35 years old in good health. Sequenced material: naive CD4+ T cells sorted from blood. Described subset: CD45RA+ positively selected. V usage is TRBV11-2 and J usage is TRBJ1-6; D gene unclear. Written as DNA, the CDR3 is TGTGCCAGCAGCCCCAAGGGCGGGGTTTCACCCCTCCACTTT. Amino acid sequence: CASSPKGGVSPLHF.